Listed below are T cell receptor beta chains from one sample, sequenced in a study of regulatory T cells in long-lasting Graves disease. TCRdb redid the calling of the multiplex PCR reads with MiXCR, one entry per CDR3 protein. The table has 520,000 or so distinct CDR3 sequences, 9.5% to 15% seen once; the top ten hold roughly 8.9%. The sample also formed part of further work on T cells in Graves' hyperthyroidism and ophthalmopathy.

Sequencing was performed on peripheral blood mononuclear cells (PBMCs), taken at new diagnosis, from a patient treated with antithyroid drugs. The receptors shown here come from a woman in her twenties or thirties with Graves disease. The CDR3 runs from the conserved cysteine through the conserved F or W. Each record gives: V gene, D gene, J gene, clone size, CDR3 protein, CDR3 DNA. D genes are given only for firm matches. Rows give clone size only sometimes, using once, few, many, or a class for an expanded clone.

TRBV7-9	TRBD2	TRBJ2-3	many	CASSLATLREVTDTQYF	TGTGCCAGCAGCTTAGCTACGTTGCGGGAGGTTACAGATACGCAGTATTTT
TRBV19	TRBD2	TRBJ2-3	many	CASSTVWTSGSLTDTQYF	TGTGCCAGTAGTACTGTCTGGACTAGCGGGAGTTTGACAGATACGCAGTATTTT
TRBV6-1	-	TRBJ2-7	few	CASRAEPYSSYEQYF	TGTGCCAGCAGGGCTGAACCTTATAGCTCCTACGAGCAGTACTTC
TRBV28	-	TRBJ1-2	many	CASNGVVGYTF	TGTGCCAGCAATGGGGTGGTCGGCTACACCTTC
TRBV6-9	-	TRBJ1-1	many	CASSYSWGGTEAFF	TGTGCCAGCAGTTATTCATGGGGAGGGACTGAAGCTTTCTTT
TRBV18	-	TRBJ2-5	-	CASSPPGRREVTQYF	TGTGCCAGCTCACCACCGGGACGCAGGGAGGTGACCCAGTACTTC
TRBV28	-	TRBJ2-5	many	CASSLASGASQETQYF	TGTGCCAGCAGCCTAGCGTCCGGGGCTAGCCAAGAGACCCAGTACTTC
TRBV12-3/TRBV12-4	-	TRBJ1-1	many	CASNGTPEQNEAFF	TGTGCCAGCAATGGGACCCCCGAACAAAATGAAGCTTTCTTT
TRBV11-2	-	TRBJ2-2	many	CASSPSGELFF	TGTGCCAGCAGCCCAAGTGGGGAGCTGTTTTTT
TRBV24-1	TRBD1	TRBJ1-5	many	CATSDLQGDQPQHF	TGTGCCACCAGTGATTTGCAGGGGGATCAGCCCCAGCATTTT
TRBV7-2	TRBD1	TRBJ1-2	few	CASSLRQGLGYGYTF	TGTGCCAGCAGCCTCCGACAGGGGCTAGGCTATGGCTACACCTTC
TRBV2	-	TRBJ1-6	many	CASSDSYLLQILDRVDSPLHF	TGTGCCAGCAGTGATTCCTATCTTCTCCAAATCCTGGACCGGGTAGATTCACCCCTCCACTTT
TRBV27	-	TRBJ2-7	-	CASSLSRRHYEQYF	TGTGCCAGCAGTTTAAGCCGCCGACACTACGAGCAGTACTTC
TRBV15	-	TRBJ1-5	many	CATGGRGGDQPQHF	TGTGCCACCGGAGGCAGGGGAGGTGATCAGCCCCAGCATTTT
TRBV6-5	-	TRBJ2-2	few	CASSYLGGEGTGELFF	TGTGCCAGCAGTTACCTTGGCGGGGAAGGCACCGGGGAGCTGTTTTTT